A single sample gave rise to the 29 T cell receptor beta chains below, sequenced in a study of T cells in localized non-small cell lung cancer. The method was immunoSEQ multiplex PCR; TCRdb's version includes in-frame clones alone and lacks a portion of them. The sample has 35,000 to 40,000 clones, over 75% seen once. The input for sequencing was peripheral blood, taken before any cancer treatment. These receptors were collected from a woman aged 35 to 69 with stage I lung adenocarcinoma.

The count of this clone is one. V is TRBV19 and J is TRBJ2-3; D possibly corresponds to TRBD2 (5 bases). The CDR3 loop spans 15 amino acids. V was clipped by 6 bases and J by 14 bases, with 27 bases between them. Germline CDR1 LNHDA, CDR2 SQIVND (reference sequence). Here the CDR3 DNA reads TGTGCCAGTAGCATTTCACCGGACTCCTCGAGGCCGTCGTATTTT. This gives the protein CASSISPDSSRPSYF.

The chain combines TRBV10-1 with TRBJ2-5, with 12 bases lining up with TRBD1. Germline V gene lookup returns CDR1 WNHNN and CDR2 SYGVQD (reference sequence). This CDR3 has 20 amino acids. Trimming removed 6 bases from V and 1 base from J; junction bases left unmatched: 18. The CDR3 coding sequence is TGCGCCAGCAGGGGAACGGGACAGGGGGCTAAGGTAAGGGGCCAAGAGACCCAGTACTTC. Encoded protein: CASRGTGQGAKVRGQETQYF.

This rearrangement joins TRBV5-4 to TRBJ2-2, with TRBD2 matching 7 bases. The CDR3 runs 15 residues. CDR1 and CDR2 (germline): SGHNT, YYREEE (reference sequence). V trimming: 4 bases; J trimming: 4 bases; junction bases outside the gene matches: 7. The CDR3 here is CASSRRAGVTGELFF. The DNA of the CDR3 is TGTGCCAGCAGCCGGAGGGCGGGAGTCACCGGGGAGCTGTTTTTT.

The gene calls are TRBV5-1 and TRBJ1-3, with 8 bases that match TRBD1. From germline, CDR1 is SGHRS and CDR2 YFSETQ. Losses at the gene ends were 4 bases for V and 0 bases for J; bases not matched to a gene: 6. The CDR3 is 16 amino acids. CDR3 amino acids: CASSPRTGPSGNTIYF. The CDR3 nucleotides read TGCGCCAGCAGCCCACGGACAGGGCCCTCTGGAAACACCATATATTTT.

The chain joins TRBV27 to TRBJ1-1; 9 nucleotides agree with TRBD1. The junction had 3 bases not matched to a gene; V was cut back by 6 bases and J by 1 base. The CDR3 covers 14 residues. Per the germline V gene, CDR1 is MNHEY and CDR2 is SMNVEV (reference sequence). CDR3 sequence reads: CASSWGQGNTEAFF. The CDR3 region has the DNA TGTGCCAGCAGCTGGGGACAGGGGAACACTGAAGCTTTCTTT.

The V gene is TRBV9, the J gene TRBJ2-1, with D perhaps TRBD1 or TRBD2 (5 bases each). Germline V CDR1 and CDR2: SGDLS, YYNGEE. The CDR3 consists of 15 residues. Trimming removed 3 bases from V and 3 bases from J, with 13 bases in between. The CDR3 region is CASSGGIPLYNEQFF. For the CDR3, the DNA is TGTGCCAGCAGCGGGGGGATCCCCCTCTACAATGAGCAGTTCTTC.

CDR3 bases: TGCGCCAGCAGCCAATCACCTAGGACTAGCGGGAGCTATGAGCAGTTCTTC. Amino acid sequence: CASSQSPRTSGSYEQFF. This chain connects TRBV4-1 to TRBJ2-1; TRBD2 agrees at 13 bases. The CDR3 covers 17 residues. Germline CDR1 is MGHRA and CDR2 is YSYEKL. The V and J ends lost 2 bases and 8 bases, in that order; junction bases with no gene match: 9.

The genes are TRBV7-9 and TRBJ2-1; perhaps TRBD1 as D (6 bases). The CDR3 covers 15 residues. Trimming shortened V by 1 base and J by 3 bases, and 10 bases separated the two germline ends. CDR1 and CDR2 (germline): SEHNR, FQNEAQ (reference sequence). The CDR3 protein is CASSLEGESYNEQFF. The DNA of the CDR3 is TGTGCCAGCAGCTTAGAGGGGGAAAGCTACAATGAGCAGTTCTTC.

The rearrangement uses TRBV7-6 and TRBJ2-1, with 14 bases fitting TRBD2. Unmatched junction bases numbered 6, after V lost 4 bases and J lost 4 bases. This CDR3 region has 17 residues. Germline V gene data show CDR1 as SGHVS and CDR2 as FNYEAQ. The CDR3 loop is CASSSIRTSGRYNEQFF. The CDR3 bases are TGTGCCAGCAGCTCTATCCGGACTAGCGGGAGGTACAATGAGCAGTTCTTC.

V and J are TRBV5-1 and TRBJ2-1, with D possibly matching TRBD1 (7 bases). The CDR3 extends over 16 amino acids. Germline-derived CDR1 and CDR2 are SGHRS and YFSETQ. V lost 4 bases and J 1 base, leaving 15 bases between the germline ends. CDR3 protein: CASSPKGGQSYNEQFF. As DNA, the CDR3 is TGCGCCAGCAGCCCCAAGGGGGGACAGTCCTACAATGAGCAGTTCTTC.

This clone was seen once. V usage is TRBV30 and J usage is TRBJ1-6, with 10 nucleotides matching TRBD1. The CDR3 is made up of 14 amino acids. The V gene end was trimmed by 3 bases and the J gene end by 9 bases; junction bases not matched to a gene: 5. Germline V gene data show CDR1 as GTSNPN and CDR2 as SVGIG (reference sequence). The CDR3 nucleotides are TGTGCCTGGAGCCGGGACAGGGGAACTTCACCCCTCCACTTT. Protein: CAWSRDRGTSPLHF.

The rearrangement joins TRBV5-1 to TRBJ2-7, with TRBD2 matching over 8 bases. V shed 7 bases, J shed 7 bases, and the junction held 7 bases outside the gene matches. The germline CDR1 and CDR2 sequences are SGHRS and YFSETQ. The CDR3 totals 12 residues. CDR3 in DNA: TGCGCCAGCCGTCGGACGGGAGGGGAGCAGTACTTC. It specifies CASRRTGGEQYF.

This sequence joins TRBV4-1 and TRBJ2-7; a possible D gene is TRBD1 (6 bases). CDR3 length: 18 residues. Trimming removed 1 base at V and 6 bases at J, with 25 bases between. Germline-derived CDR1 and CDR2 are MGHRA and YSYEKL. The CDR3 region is CASSQVHSSYRAGVEQYF. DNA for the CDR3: TGCGCCAGCAGCCAAGTTCATTCTTCGTACAGGGCTGGCGTCGAGCAGTACTTC.

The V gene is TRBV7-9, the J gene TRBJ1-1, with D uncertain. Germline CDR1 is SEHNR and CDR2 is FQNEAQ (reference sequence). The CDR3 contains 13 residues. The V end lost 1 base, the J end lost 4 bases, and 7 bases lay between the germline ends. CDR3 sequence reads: CASSLDGVTEAFF. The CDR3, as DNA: TGTGCCAGCAGCTTAGACGGGGTCACTGAAGCTTTCTTT.

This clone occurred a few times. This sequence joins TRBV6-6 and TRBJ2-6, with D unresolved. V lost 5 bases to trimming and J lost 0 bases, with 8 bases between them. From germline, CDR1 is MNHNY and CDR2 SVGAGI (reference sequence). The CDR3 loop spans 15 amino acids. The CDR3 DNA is TGTGCCAGCAGTACCATCCCCTCTGGGGCCAACGTCCTGACTTTC. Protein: CASSTIPSGANVLTF.

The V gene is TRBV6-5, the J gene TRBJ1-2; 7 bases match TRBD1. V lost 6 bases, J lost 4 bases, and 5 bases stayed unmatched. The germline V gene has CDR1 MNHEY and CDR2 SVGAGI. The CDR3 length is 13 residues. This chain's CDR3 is CASRPTGTYGYTF. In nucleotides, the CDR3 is TGTGCCAGCAGACCGACAGGGACCTATGGCTACACCTTC.

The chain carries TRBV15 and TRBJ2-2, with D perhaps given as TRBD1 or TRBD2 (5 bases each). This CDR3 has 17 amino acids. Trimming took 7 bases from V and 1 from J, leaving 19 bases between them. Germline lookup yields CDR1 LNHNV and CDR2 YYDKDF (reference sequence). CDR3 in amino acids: CATTFLSGTGNTGELFF. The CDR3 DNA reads TGTGCCACCACATTCTTATCAGGGACGGGGAACACCGGGGAGCTGTTTTTT.

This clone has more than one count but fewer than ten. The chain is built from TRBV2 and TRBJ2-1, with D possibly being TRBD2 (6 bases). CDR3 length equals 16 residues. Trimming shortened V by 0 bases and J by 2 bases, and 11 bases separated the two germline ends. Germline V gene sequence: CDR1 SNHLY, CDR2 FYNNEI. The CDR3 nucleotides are TGTGCCAGCAGTGAAGCGGGGCGGGAAGCCTACAATGAGCAGTTCTTC. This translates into CASSEAGREAYNEQFF.

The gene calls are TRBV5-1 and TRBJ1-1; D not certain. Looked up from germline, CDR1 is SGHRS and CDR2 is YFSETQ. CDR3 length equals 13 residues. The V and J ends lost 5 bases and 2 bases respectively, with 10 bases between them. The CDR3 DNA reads TGCGCCAGCAGAGCCTCAGGTAACACTGAAGCTTTCTTT. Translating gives CASRASGNTEAFF.

CDR3 DNA sequence: TGTGCCAGCAATGACGGCTATGGCTACACCTTC. Amino acid sequence: CASNDGYGYTF. The chain couples TRBV6-1 to TRBJ1-2; D gene uncertain. The CDR3 length is 11 residues. Germline V gives CDR1 MNHNS, CDR2 SASEGT. V gave up 7 bases and J gave up 4 bases, with 7 bases separating them.

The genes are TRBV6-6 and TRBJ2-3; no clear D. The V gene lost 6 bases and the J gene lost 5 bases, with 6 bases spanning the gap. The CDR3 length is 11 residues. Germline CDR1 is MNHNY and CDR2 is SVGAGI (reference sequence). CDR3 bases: TGTGCCAGCAGGGTTGAAGATACGCAGTATTTT. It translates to CASRVEDTQYF.

The CDR3, as DNA: TGTGCCAGCTCACCGGGGAGACAAGGCACAGATACGCAGTATTTT. Translation gives CASSPGRQGTDTQYF. The chain is built from TRBV18 and TRBJ2-3; the D gene is possibly TRBD2 (5 bases). Trimming left V 3 bases short and J 1 base short, with 11 bases between. Looked up from germline, CDR1 is KGHSH and CDR2 is LQKENI. The CDR3 is 15 amino acids.

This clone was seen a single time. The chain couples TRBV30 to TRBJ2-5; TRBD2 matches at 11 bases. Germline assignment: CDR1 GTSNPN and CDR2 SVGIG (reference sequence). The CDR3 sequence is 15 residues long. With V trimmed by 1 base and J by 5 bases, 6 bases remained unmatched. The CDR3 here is CAWSGNLAGGETQYF. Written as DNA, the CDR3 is TGTGCCTGGAGTGGGAACTTAGCGGGAGGGGAGACCCAGTACTTC.

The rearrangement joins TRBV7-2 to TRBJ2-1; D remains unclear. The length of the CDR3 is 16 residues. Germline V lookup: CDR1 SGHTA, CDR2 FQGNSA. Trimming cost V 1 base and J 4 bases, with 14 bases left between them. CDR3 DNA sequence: TGTGCCAGCAGCTTAGGGGTATCGGCGAAGTACAATGAGCAGTTCTTC. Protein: CASSLGVSAKYNEQFF.

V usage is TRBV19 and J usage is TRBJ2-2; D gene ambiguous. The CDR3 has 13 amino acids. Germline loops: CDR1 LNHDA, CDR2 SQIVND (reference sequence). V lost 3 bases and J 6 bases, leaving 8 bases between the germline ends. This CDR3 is CASSIKVAGELFF. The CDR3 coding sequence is TGTGCCAGTAGTATTAAGGTGGCCGGGGAGCTGTTTTTT.

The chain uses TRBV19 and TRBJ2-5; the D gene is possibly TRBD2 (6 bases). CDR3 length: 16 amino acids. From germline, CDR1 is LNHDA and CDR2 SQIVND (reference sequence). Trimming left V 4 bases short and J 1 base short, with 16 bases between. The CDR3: CASSRRAHEPQETQYF. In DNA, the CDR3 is TGTGCCAGTAGTAGGAGGGCCCACGAACCCCAAGAGACCCAGTACTTC.

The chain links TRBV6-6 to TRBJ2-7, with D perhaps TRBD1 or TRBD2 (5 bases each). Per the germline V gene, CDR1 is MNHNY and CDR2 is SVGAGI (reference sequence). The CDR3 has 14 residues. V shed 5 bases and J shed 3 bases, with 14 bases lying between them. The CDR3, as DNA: TGTGCCAGCAGTAAAGGACTGGGGGTCTACGAGCAGTACTTC. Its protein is CASSKGLGVYEQYF.

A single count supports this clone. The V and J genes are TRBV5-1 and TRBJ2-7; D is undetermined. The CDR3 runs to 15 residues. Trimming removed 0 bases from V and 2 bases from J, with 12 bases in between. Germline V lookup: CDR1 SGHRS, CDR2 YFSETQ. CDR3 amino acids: CASSLEPQTAYEQYF. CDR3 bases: TGCGCCAGCAGCTTGGAACCCCAGACCGCCTACGAGCAGTACTTC.

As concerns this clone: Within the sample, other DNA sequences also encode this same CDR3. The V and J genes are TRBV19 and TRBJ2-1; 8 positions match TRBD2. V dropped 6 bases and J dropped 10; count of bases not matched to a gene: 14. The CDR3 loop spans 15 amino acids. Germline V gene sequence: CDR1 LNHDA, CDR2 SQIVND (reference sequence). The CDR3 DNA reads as TGTGCCAGTAGACCCACAAGCGGGAGCTTCCACGAGCAGTTCTTC. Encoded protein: CASRPTSGSFHEQFF.